What follows describes a single TCR beta chain. The data are from a study of blood T cell repertoires in COVID-19. Study as a whole: Sample material is recorded as cDNA or gDNA derived from T cells, B-cell-depleted T cells, or PBMCs.

In the source study's methods: Reference gene primer amplification in the assay estimated nucleated cell counts. Assay used: immunoSEQ multiplex PCR; TCRdb lists only in-frame clones, some missing. D and trimming were read from the DNA, whereas the V and J calls and clone size are those reported in that table. The sample contains about 190,000 clones, less than 90% of which appear only once. The V and J ends lost 1 base and 0 bases, in that order; junction bases with no gene match: 6. The CDR3 loop spans 16 amino acids. Per the germline V gene, CDR1 is SGHRS and CDR2 is YFSETQ. Sequenced sample: peripheral blood. The source of this sequence is a human donor in a cohort sampled during active COVID-19. The chain links TRBV5-1 to TRBJ2-5, with 7 bases lining up with TRBD2. The CDR3, as DNA: TGCGCCAGCAGCTTGAACGGGGGAGGGTACCAAGAGACCCAGTACTTC. Translating gives CASSLNGGGYQETQYF.